The 2 T cell receptor beta chains below come from one sample, sequenced in a study of T-cell memory formation after mild COVID-19. Each CDR3 protein gets one entry after TCRdb re-called the 5' RACE reads with MiXCR. Here the sample spans 150,000 to 200,000 distinct CDR3 sequences, roughly 17% being singletons. The sequencing sample was made of PBMCs or a T cell subset sorted from them (not recorded which). All receptors come from an adult woman who had mild COVID-19 (a few samples of this study predate the infection). Cell type and time point are not known.

This chain uses TRBV12-3 or TRBV12-4 with TRBJ2-3; D uncertain. V lost 4 bases and J lost 7, with 6 bases in between. CDR3 size: 11 residues. In nucleotides, the CDR3 is TGTGCCAGCAGTTCTAGGTATACGCAGTATTTT. It yields the protein CASSSRYTQYF.

The chain links TRBV19 to TRBJ2-7; tentatively, D is TRBD2 (5 bases). Trimming cost V 8 bases and J 0 bases, with 20 bases left between them. CDR3 length: 16 amino acids. The germline gives CDR1 LNHDA, CDR2 SQIVND (reference sequence). CDR3 residues: CASSSLLGKSSYEQYF. CDR3 sequence (DNA): TGTGCCAGTTCGTCACTCCTCGGGAAAAGCTCCTACGAGCAGTACTTC.